One sample yielded the 17 T cell receptor beta chains listed below, sequenced in a study of CD8 T cells in Susac syndrome. Random-hexamer reverse transcription was applied to roughly 0.5 to 1 ug RNA. Via MiXCR, TCRdb re-called the immunoSEQ multiplex PCR reads, giving one row per CDR3 protein. The data contain about 150,000 distinct CDR3 sequences, 90% to 96% of them singletons. The sample comprised CD4+ T cells from PBMCs. All receptors come from a human donor with Susac syndrome.

The V call is TRBV20-1, the J call TRBJ1-2, with D possibly being TRBD1 (5 bases). The V end lost 1 base, the J end lost 4 bases, and 19 bases lay between the germline ends. Germline V CDR1 and CDR2: DFQATT, SNEGSKA (reference sequence). The CDR3 runs 16 residues. CDR3 bases: TGCAGTGCTAGAGTCATAGGGGCAGGAGATCTCTATGGCTACACCTTC. This codes for CSARVIGAGDLYGYTF.

The CDR3 DNA reads as TGTGCCAGCAGCCCCCGGGGGCAGGGCGCCTACAATGAGCAGTTCTTC. This translates into CASSPRGQGAYNEQFF. J is TRBJ2-1 and V is TRBV7-9; possibly TRBD1 or TRBD2 for D (6 bases each). V was trimmed by 5 bases and J by 2 bases, leaving 16 bases between them. This CDR3 has 16 amino acids. Germline CDR1 is SEHNR and CDR2 is FQNEAQ (reference sequence).

V is TRBV25-1 and J is TRBJ2-7, with no clear D. Germline CDR1 reads MGHDK; CDR2 reads SYGVNS. The CDR3 is 12 residues long. V was trimmed by 3 bases and J by 0 bases, leaving 3 bases between them. The CDR3, as DNA: TGTGCCAGCAGTGACAACTCCTACGAGCAGTACTTC. This gives the protein CASSDNSYEQYF.

This chain uses TRBV27 with TRBJ2-2, with 7 bases aligning to TRBD1. Germline V gene sequence: CDR1 MNHEY, CDR2 SMNVEV (reference sequence). J gave up 6 bases and V 8 bases, and 12 bases lay outside the gene matches. The CDR3 is 15 amino acids. CDR3 protein: CASGLGDRASGELFF. CDR3 in DNA: TGTGCCAGCGGCCTAGGAGACAGGGCTTCCGGGGAGCTGTTTTTT.

This chain links TRBV4-3 with TRBJ2-5, with 7 bases aligning to TRBD1. The CDR3 is 15 residues long. The V gene's germline CDR1 is LGHNA and CDR2 YSLEER. Trimming cost V 0 bases and J 3 bases; bases outside gene matches: 4. CDR3 region: CASSQDIQGEETQYF. CDR3 coding DNA: TGCGCCAGCAGCCAAGATATCCAGGGGGAAGAGACCCAGTACTTC.

V gene TRBV4-1 combines with J gene TRBJ1-1; TRBD1 might be the D (6 bases). The CDR3 has 14 residues. Germline V lookup: CDR1 MGHRA, CDR2 YSYEKL. Trimming removed 7 bases at V and 3 bases at J, with 15 bases between. CDR3 bases: TGCGCCAGCACGCCGGCAGGGGTCCACACTGAAGCTTTCTTT. This codes for CASTPAGVHTEAFF.

The chain joins TRBV7-2 to TRBJ1-2; TRBD1 agrees at 7 bases. Trimming removed 5 bases from V and 6 bases from J; junction bases left unmatched: 3. The CDR3 sequence is 12 residues long. Germline CDR1 reads SGHTA; CDR2 reads FQGNSA. The CDR3 nucleotides are TGTGCCAGCAGCCCTACAGGGGATGGCTACACCTTC. Protein product: CASSPTGDGYTF.

The chain recombines TRBV9 with TRBJ2-5; 8 bases align to TRBD2. Germline CDR1 and CDR2: SGDLS and YYNGEE. V was clipped by 2 bases and J by 2 bases; unmatched bases: 5. This CDR3 has 15 amino acids. The CDR3 DNA reads as TGTGCCAGCAGCGTGCAAGCGGGGGAACAAGAGACCCAGTACTTC. Translated, it gives CASSVQAGEQETQYF.

The rearrangement uses TRBV7-8 and TRBJ2-3; 8 nucleotides agree with TRBD2. Germline CDR1 reads SGHVS; CDR2 reads FQNEAQ. The CDR3 length is 14 residues. V trimming: 7 bases; J trimming: 2 bases; junction bases outside the gene matches: 5. CDR3 DNA sequence: TGTGCCAGCACAGCGGGGGCGAACACAGATACGCAGTATTTT. As protein: CASTAGANTDTQYF. Full variable domain (missing parts from reference TRBV7-8 and TRBJ2-3): GAGVSQSPRYKVAKRGQDVALRCDPISGHVSLFWYQQALGQGPEFLTYFQNEAQLDKSGLPSDRFFAERPEGSVSTLKIQRTQQEDSAVYLCASTAGANTDTQYFGPGTRLTVL.

CDR3 sequence (DNA): TGTGCCAGCAGGACTACCGGACATGGGATCGAGACCCAGTACTTC. Translation gives CASRTTGHGIETQYF. This chain uses TRBV12-3 or TRBV12-4 with TRBJ2-5; TRBD1 or TRBD2 may be the D gene (5 bases each). V dropped 6 bases and J dropped 5 bases, with 19 bases sitting between them. The CDR3 is 15 residues long.

The chain couples TRBV28 to TRBJ2-1; 10 bases agree with TRBD2. V shed 7 bases and J 6 bases; nucleotides not matched to a gene: 6. Germline V gene lookup returns CDR1 MDHEN and CDR2 SYDVKM. CDR3 length: 14 amino acids. The DNA for the CDR3 is TGTGCCAGCATCGATACTAGCGGGATCAATGAGCAGTTCTTC. This codes for CASIDTSGINEQFF.

This sequence joins TRBV5-1 and TRBJ2-5; tentative D call: TRBD1 (5 bases). Trimming removed 1 base at V and 2 bases at J, with 9 bases between. CDR1 is SGHRS, CDR2 YFSETQ, per germline. The CDR3 has 14 amino acids. CDR3 sequence (DNA): TGCGCCAGCAGCTTGATGACAGAACAAGAGACCCAGTACTTC. It is translated as CASSLMTEQETQYF. The full variable domain, its missing parts supplied by reference TRBV5-1 and TRBJ2-5, is KAGVTQTPRYLIKTRGQQVTLSCSPISGHRSVSWYQQTPGQGLQFLFEYFSETQRNKGNFPGRFSGRQFSNSRSEMNVSTLELGDSALYLCASSLMTEQETQYFGPGTRLLVL.

The chain employs TRBV29-1 and TRBJ2-7; TRBD2 matches 13 bases. With V trimmed by 6 bases and J by 3 bases, 2 bases remained unmatched. Germline V gives CDR1 SQVTM, CDR2 ANQGSEA. This CDR3 contains 13 residues. The DNA for the CDR3 is TGCAGCGTAGGACTAGCGGGAGACTACGAGCAGTACTTC. It codes for CSVGLAGDYEQYF.

The rearrangement links TRBV7-2 to TRBJ1-1, with D hard to call. This CDR3 has 13 amino acids. Trimming took off 3 bases at V and 1 base at J, with 6 bases between the two ends. Per the germline V gene, CDR1 is SGHTA and CDR2 is FQGNSA. CDR3: CASSFAPNTEAFF. As DNA, the CDR3 is TGTGCCAGCAGCTTTGCGCCGAACACTGAAGCTTTCTTT.

The chain recombines TRBV30 with TRBJ2-7; D may be TRBD1 or TRBD2 (6 bases each). The germline V and J ends were trimmed by 7 bases and 4 bases, with 14 bases remaining between them. Germline CDR1 and CDR2: GTSNPN and SVGIG (reference sequence). The CDR3 runs to 12 residues. The CDR3 is CAFRRGAYEQYF. The CDR3 DNA sequence: TGTGCCTTTCGAAGGGGGGCTTACGAGCAGTACTTC.

The chain links TRBV18 to TRBJ2-3; D is undetermined. Per germline, CDR1 KGHSH and CDR2 LQKENI. V was shortened by 3 bases and J by 0 bases, with 4 bases between the two germline ends. The length of the CDR3 is 13 residues. The CDR3 sequence: CASSPTSTDTQYF. The DNA of the CDR3 is TGTGCCAGCTCACCCACTAGCACAGATACGCAGTATTTT.

V usage is TRBV28 and J usage is TRBJ2-4; D may be TRBD2 (5 bases). The CDR3 is 11 residues long. Germline values: CDR1 MDHEN, CDR2 SYDVKM. V lost 11 bases, J lost 6 bases, and 11 bases lay in between. The CDR3 DNA sequence: TGTGCCTCACTCCGGGGAAACATTCAGTACTTC. Protein product: CASLRGNIQYF.